One sample yielded the 15 T cell receptor beta chains listed below, sequenced in a study of molecular identifiers for immune sequencing clone quantification. TCRdb re-derived calls from the PCR reads in MiXCR, one entry per CDR3 protein. The table records 300,000 to 400,000 distinct CDR3 sequences, roughly 24% of them present only once. Specimen: naive CD8+ T cells from blood, with Jurkat cell RNA spiked in. Subset: FACS-sorted CD8+CD4-CCR7+CD45RA+ naive T cells. The receptors shown here come from a human donor in good health. Some libraries in this study had Jurkat cell RNA spiked in.

This clonotype showed up many times. The V and J genes are TRBV19 and TRBJ2-1; D assignment may be TRBD1 or TRBD2 (6 bases each). Germline loops: CDR1 LNHDA, CDR2 SQIVND (reference sequence). The V and J ends lost 5 bases and 0 bases respectively, with 11 bases between them. The CDR3 is 15 residues long. CDR3 in DNA: TGTGCCAGTAGTCCCTGGGGGGCCTCCTACAATGAGCAGTTCTTC. It yields the protein CASSPWGASYNEQFF.

This clonotype was counted many times. The chain uses TRBV6-2 or TRBV6-3 and TRBJ2-1, with 8 bases fitting TRBD1. The CDR3 spans 15 residues. Germline CDR1 is MNHEY and CDR2 is SVGEGT. Unmatched junction bases numbered 6, after V lost 2 bases and J lost 6 bases. The CDR3 nucleotides read TGTGCCAGCAGTTACGACCGGACAGGGACCAATGAGCAGTTCTTC. Its translation: CASSYDRTGTNEQFF.

V and J are TRBV6-1 and TRBJ2-3, with D tentatively TRBD2 (6 bases). This CDR3 is built from 14 residues. With 7 bases removed from V and 4 bases from J, the gap between germline ends came to 15 bases. The germline V gene encodes CDR1 MNHNS and CDR2 SASEGT. The CDR3 spells CASKPGLYPDTQYF. The CDR3 nucleotides are TGTGCCAGCAAACCGGGACTTTACCCAGATACGCAGTATTTT.

The J gene is TRBJ2-3, the V gene TRBV28; possibly TRBD1 for D (6 bases). V lost 7 bases to trimming and J lost 2 bases, with 31 bases between them. Germline V gene data show CDR1 as MDHEN and CDR2 as SYDVKM. The CDR3 extends over 20 amino acids. The CDR3 loop reads CASTIGGRTDETTLTDTQYF. In DNA, the CDR3 is TGTGCCAGCACCATAGGGGGTCGAACAGACGAAACCACCCTCACAGATACGCAGTATTTT.

Many counts were recorded for this clonotype. The chain recombines TRBV7-9 with TRBJ2-2; D is possibly TRBD1 (6 bases). Germline CDR1 is SEHNR and CDR2 is FQNEAQ (reference sequence). The CDR3 runs to 14 residues. V dropped 8 bases and J dropped 3 bases, with 13 bases sitting between them. CDR3 DNA sequence: TGTGCCAGCCGTGACAGGTTATACACCGGGGAGCTGTTTTTT. Amino acid sequence: CASRDRLYTGELFF.

The chain combines TRBV4-1 with TRBJ2-1; weak D call: TRBD2 (5 bases). Germline V lookup: CDR1 MGHRA, CDR2 YSYEKL. With 2 bases removed from V and 4 bases from J, the gap between germline ends came to 6 bases. This CDR3 is built from 13 residues. CDR3 sequence (DNA): TGCGCCAGCAGCCAATCGGGATACAATGAGCAGTTCTTC. Translation: CASSQSGYNEQFF.

The chain joins TRBV6-2 or TRBV6-3 to TRBJ1-2; D remains unclear. The V end lost 2 bases, the J end lost 3 bases, and 10 bases lay between the germline ends. The length of the CDR3 is 14 residues. Per the germline V gene, CDR1 is MNHEY and CDR2 is SVGEGT. The CDR3 protein is CASSYSVDYYGYTF. The CDR3 bases are TGTGCCAGCAGTTACAGTGTAGACTACTATGGCTACACCTTC.

Turning to this clonotype: With a much larger clone just one base away, this may be a read error. The V and J genes are TRBV2 and TRBJ1-1; the D is unclear. The germline V and J ends were trimmed by 4 bases and 2 bases, with 11 bases remaining between them. The CDR3 has 14 amino acids. Germline V gene lookup returns CDR1 SNHLY and CDR2 FYNNEI. The DNA for the CDR3 is TGTGCCAGCAGTGTCTCTCCGGGAAACACTGAAGCTTTCTTT. Its protein product is CASSVSPGNTEAFF.

This clonotype showed up many times. This CDR3 reads CASSPGQGDEKLFF. CDR3 DNA: TGTGCCAGCAGCCCGGGACAGGGCGATGAAAAACTGTTTTTT. This rearrangement joins TRBV3-1 to TRBJ1-4, with TRBD1 identical over 9 bases. V lost 4 bases, J lost 6 bases, and 3 bases stayed unmatched. This CDR3 is built from 14 residues. Per germline, CDR1 LGHDT and CDR2 YNNKEL (reference sequence).

The chain employs TRBV6-6 and TRBJ2-7; D tentatively fits TRBD1 or TRBD2 (5 bases each). The CDR3 spans 14 residues. Germline lookup yields CDR1 MNHNY and CDR2 SVGAGI (reference sequence). Trimming shortened V by 0 bases and J by 4 bases, and 10 bases separated the two germline ends. The CDR3 reads CASSYSSGRYEQYF. The CDR3 DNA reads TGTGCCAGCAGTTACTCGTCAGGGAGATACGAGCAGTACTTC.

This clonotype was observed many times. V usage is TRBV6-2 or TRBV6-3 and J usage is TRBJ2-3; 11 bases are shared with TRBD2. Trimming cost V 4 bases and J 4 bases; bases outside gene matches: 4. This CDR3 has 15 residues. Germline assignment: CDR1 MNHEY and CDR2 SVGEGT. The CDR3 here is CASSLLAGEADTQYF. The CDR3 coding sequence is TGTGCCAGCAGTTTACTAGCGGGAGAGGCAGATACGCAGTATTTT.

This sequence joins TRBV29-1 and TRBJ2-7, with TRBD1 identical over 8 bases. The germline CDR1 and CDR2 sequences are SQVTM and ANQGSEA. This CDR3 is 14 amino acids long. V shed 6 bases and J 9 bases; nucleotides not matched to a gene: 16. The CDR3 nucleotides read TGCAGCGTAAAACCGGGACAGGACGTCCGCGTGCAGTACTTC. Translation gives CSVKPGQDVRVQYF.

Remarks on this clonotype: A junction end diverges from the germline sequence, so it may reflect a read error. This chain links TRBV28 with TRBJ2-7, with TRBD2 matching over 10 bases. The CDR3 length is 15 residues. The germline CDR1 and CDR2 sequences are MDHEN and SYDVKM. In nucleotides, the CDR3 is TGTGCCCGCAGCTCCAGCGGGAGGGCTCTGTACGAGCAGTACTTC. Residues: CARSSSGRALYEQYF.

This CDR3 is CASSSIQGGRSGANVLTF. CDR3 coding DNA: TGTGCCAGCAGTTCCATACAGGGTGGTCGATCTGGGGCCAACGTCCTGACTTTC. The rearrangement joins TRBV27 to TRBJ2-6, with TRBD1 as a possible D gene (6 bases). Germline V gene lookup returns CDR1 MNHEY and CDR2 SMNVEV (reference sequence). The CDR3 has 18 amino acids. V was trimmed by 4 bases and J by 1 base, leaving 17 bases between them. The entire variable domain, with the rest obtained from reference TRBV27 and TRBJ2-6, is as follows: EAQVTQNPRYLITVTGKKLTVTCSQNMNHEYMSWYRQDPGLGLRQIYYSMNVEVTDKGDVPEGYKVSRKEKRNFPLILESPSPNQTSLYFCASSSIQGGRSGANVLTFGAGSRLTVL.

This clonotype was observed many times. The chain recombines TRBV12-3 or TRBV12-4 with TRBJ2-7, with D unclear. The CDR3 is 12 residues long. V lost 4 bases to trimming and J lost 7 bases, with 11 bases between them. The CDR3 nucleotides are TGTGCCAGCAGTTCCCTCCACCGGGAGCAGTACTTC. Translating gives CASSSLHREQYF.